One and the same sample provided the 23 T cell receptor beta chains below, sequenced in a study of T cell repertoires in cytomegalovirus infection. TCRdb re-analysed the reads in MiXCR, keeping a single row per CDR3 protein. The repertoire holds roughly 69,000 distinct CDR3 sequences, with 25% to 30% as singletons. Antigen specificity for these receptors is unknown. The sequencing here drew on CD8+ T cells from cultured PBMCs, taken from culture after CMV antigen stimulation. These receptors were taken from a human donor in good health (CMV status not recorded). Some clones in this sample may be carry-over from other donors' samples.

The V and J genes are TRBV14 and TRBJ1-1; D gene unclear. V lost 1 base to trimming and J lost 5 bases, with 11 bases between them. Germline CDR1 reads SGHDN; CDR2 reads FVKESK. The CDR3 length is 14 residues. The CDR3 loop reads CASSQGFSRTEAFF. CDR3 in DNA: TGTGCCAGCAGCCAAGGTTTTTCCCGGACTGAAGCTTTCTTT.

The genes are TRBV6-1 and TRBJ2-7; D call uncertain. The CDR3 loop spans 11 amino acids. The germline V and J ends were trimmed by 1 base and 7 bases, with 5 bases remaining between them. Germline V gene lookup returns CDR1 MNHNS and CDR2 SASEGT. The CDR3 protein is CASSEVGEQYF. The CDR3 coding sequence is TGTGCCAGCAGTGAAGTTGGGGAGCAGTACTTC.

This clonotype was detected a few times. V usage is TRBV15 and J usage is TRBJ1-2; 7 bases are a match to TRBD1. CDR3 length equals 15 residues. V shed 3 bases and J 4 bases; nucleotides not matched to a gene: 8. Germline assignment: CDR1 LNHNV and CDR2 YYDKDF (reference sequence). In nucleotides, the CDR3 is TGTGCCACCAGCAGCGACCTGACAGGGTTCTATGGCTACACCTTC. It encodes CATSSDLTGFYGYTF.

This clonotype was observed a few times. This chain links TRBV6-2 or TRBV6-3 with TRBJ2-2; D is ambiguous. Germline CDR1 MNHEY, CDR2 SVGEGT. The CDR3 totals 12 residues. Trimming left V 8 bases short and J 6 bases short, with 10 bases between. The CDR3 sequence is CASETPPGELFF. In DNA, the CDR3 is TGTGCCAGCGAAACCCCCCCCGGGGAGCTGTTTTTT.

This chain connects TRBV20-1 to TRBJ2-1; 9 bases are shared with TRBD2. This CDR3 has 18 amino acids. V was clipped by 3 bases and J by 6 bases; unmatched bases: 18. Germline values: CDR1 DFQATT, CDR2 SNEGSKA (reference sequence). In nucleotides, the CDR3 is TGCAGTGCTAGTCCGTGGGCTAGCGGGATTCGGGACCCCAATGAGCAGTTCTTC. This gives the protein CSASPWASGIRDPNEQFF.

The chain has TRBV11-2 and TRBJ1-1; D is ambiguous. The germline V gene encodes CDR1 SGHAT and CDR2 FQNNGV. The CDR3 runs to 17 residues. V was clipped by 4 bases and J by 0 bases, with 18 bases between them. CDR3 DNA sequence: TGTGCCAGCAGCTCTCGCACCCTGACTATTATGAACACTGAAGCTTTCTTT. Its translation is CASSSRTLTIMNTEAFF. Combining the CDR3 with reference TRBV11-2 and TRBJ1-1 gives the whole variable domain EAGVAQSPRYKIIEKRQSVAFWCNPISGHATLYWYQQILGQGPKLLIQFQNNGVVDDSQLPKDRFSAERLKGVDSTLKIQPAKLEDSAVYLCASSSRTLTIMNTEAFFGQGTRLTVV.

With regard to this clonotype: This sequence may be a read error, since a much larger clone differs from it by one base. Because it lacks the conserved phenylalanine or tryptophan at the end, this CDR3 is likely a read error. The V and J genes are TRBV7-6 and TRBJ2-1; 8 bases map to TRBD1. Unmatched junction bases numbered 5, after V lost 5 bases and J lost 5 bases. The CDR3 has 14 residues. Germline assignment: CDR1 SGHVS and CDR2 FNYEAQ. CDR3 DNA sequence: TGTGCCAGCAGCCCCGGACAGGGAAACAATGAGCAGTTCATC. This encodes CASSPGQGNNEQFI.

This chain uses TRBV2 with TRBJ2-7; D is unclear. This CDR3 spans 11 amino acids. V dropped 5 bases and J dropped 11 bases, with 13 bases sitting between them. Germline assignment: CDR1 SNHLY and CDR2 FYNNEI. Written as DNA, the CDR3 is TGTGCCAGCAGTCGACTGGAAAAGGAGTACTTC. Amino acids: CASSRLEKEYF.

The chain uses TRBV9 and TRBJ1-2; 8 bases are a match to TRBD1. This CDR3 has 18 residues. Germline V gene data show CDR1 as SGDLS and CDR2 as YYNGEE. V was pared by 3 bases and J by 4 bases, with 17 bases of the junction left unmatched. CDR3 coding DNA: TGTGCCAGCAGCGAGGGATCATGGACAGGGACGGAAGGCTATGGCTACACCTTC. This sequence encodes CASSEGSWTGTEGYGYTF.

This chain connects TRBV5-4 to TRBJ2-2; D is uncertain. The V gene lost 4 bases and the J gene lost 1 base, with 11 bases spanning the gap. CDR3 length equals 15 residues. Per the germline V gene, CDR1 is SGHNT and CDR2 is YYREEE (reference sequence). CDR3 region: CASSPTGGNTGELFF. The DNA for the CDR3 is TGTGCCAGCAGCCCCACGGGTGGGAACACCGGGGAGCTGTTTTTT.

This clonotype was observed a few times. V and J are TRBV27 and TRBJ2-7; D might be TRBD2 (6 bases). The CDR3 consists of 15 residues. Deletions cut 7 bases from V and 4 bases from J, with 20 bases between. Germline V lookup: CDR1 MNHEY, CDR2 SMNVEV (reference sequence). The CDR3 coding sequence is TGTGCCAGCACCCAACGGGCGCGGGAAGGGTACGAGCAGTACTTC. It translates to CASTQRAREGYEQYF.

This clonotype was counted between two and nine times. The V gene is TRBV6-1, the J gene TRBJ1-1, with 7 bases identical to TRBD1. This CDR3 is built from 15 residues. V shed 3 bases, J shed 4 bases, and the junction held 8 bases outside the gene matches. Germline V lookup: CDR1 MNHNS, CDR2 SASEGT. CDR3 bases: TGTGCCAGCAGTGACTCACAGGGGTTCTTCACTGAAGCTTTCTTT. Amino acids: CASSDSQGFFTEAFF.

This clonotype has a handful of counts. The chain joins TRBV19 to TRBJ2-7; a weak D match, TRBD2 (6 bases). Trimming shortened V by 4 bases and J by 1 base, and 11 bases separated the two germline ends. Germline lookup yields CDR1 LNHDA and CDR2 SQIVND (reference sequence). The CDR3 covers 14 residues. CDR3 DNA sequence: TGTGCCAGTAGTAGGGAGGACCCTTCCTACGAGCAGTACTTC. The encoded protein is CASSREDPSYEQYF.

The chain joins TRBV29-1 to TRBJ2-7; possibly TRBD1 for D (6 bases). CDR3 length: 12 residues. CDR1 is SQVTM, CDR2 ANQGSEA, per germline. Trimming pared 1 base from V and 3 bases from J, leaving 7 bases between. This CDR3 is CSVEGDNYEQYF. CDR3 bases: TGCAGCGTTGAAGGGGACAACTACGAGCAGTACTTC.

There are many counts of this clonotype. The chain is built from TRBV4-3 and TRBJ2-2; 7 nucleotides agree with TRBD2. CDR3 length: 16 residues. J gave up 3 bases and V 0 bases, and 4 bases lay outside the gene matches. Per germline, CDR1 LGHNA and CDR2 YSLEER. CDR3 in amino acids: CASSQDQAGYTGELFF. The CDR3 DNA reads as TGCGCCAGCAGCCAAGATCAAGCGGGGTACACCGGGGAGCTGTTTTTT.

There are many counts of this clonotype. The CDR3 sequence: CSVESGVSGNTIYF. CDR3 DNA sequence: TGCAGCGTTGAATCTGGGGTCTCTGGAAACACCATATATTTT. V usage is TRBV29-1 and J usage is TRBJ1-3; no reliable D call. CDR1 and CDR2 from the germline V gene are SQVTM and ANQGSEA. V lost 2 bases and J lost 0, with 8 bases in between. The CDR3 loop spans 14 amino acids.

The chain uses TRBV11-3 and TRBJ2-3, with D tentatively TRBD1 (6 bases). Trimming stripped 4 bases from V and 6 bases from J, with 8 bases between. CDR1 SGHNT and CDR2 YENEEA come from the germline V gene. This CDR3 comprises 12 residues. CDR3 amino acids: CASSWDTDTQYF. CDR3 nucleotides: TGTGCCAGCAGCTGGGACACGGATACGCAGTATTTT.

The CDR3: CASKTSRGNAQEKLFF. As DNA, the CDR3 is TGTGCCAGCAAGACCAGTAGGGGAAACGCCCAGGAAAAACTGTTTTTT. V is TRBV6-5 and J is TRBJ1-4; D perhaps matches TRBD1 (5 bases). CDR1 and CDR2 (germline): MNHEY, SVGAGI. The CDR3 consists of 16 residues. V dropped 7 bases and J dropped 8 bases, with 23 bases sitting between them.

The chain recombines TRBV27 with TRBJ2-3; D may correspond to TRBD1 or TRBD2 (5 bases each). Trimming shortened V by 2 bases and J by 4 bases, and 10 bases separated the two germline ends. The CDR3 totals 14 residues. Germline V gives CDR1 MNHEY, CDR2 SMNVEV (reference sequence). The CDR3 bases are TGTGCCAGCAGTTTAACGGGACGCCCAGATACGCAGTATTTT. Amino acids: CASSLTGRPDTQYF.

This clonotype ranks as medium-sized. This sequence joins TRBV7-9 and TRBJ2-1, with D hard to call. Trimming took 0 bases from V and 4 from J, leaving 7 bases between them. The CDR3 loop spans 14 amino acids. CDR1 is SEHNR and CDR2 is FQNEAQ in the germline V gene (reference sequence). The CDR3 sequence: CASSLAVGYNEQFF. The CDR3 nucleotides read TGTGCCAGCAGCTTAGCGGTCGGGTACAATGAGCAGTTCTTC.

This clonotype turned up a few times. The chain links TRBV4-3 to TRBJ1-1; 8 bases agree with TRBD1. The J segment lost 0 bases and the V segment lost 4 bases, leaving 4 bases of the junction unmatched. The germline CDR1 and CDR2 sequences are LGHNA and YSLEER. This CDR3 spans 15 amino acids. The CDR3 bases are TGCGCCAGCAGCCCCAAGACAGGGGTGAACACTGAAGCTTTCTTT. This codes for CASSPKTGVNTEAFF.

The chain combines TRBV6-1 with TRBJ2-7; 9 nucleotides agree with TRBD1. Germline V gene lookup returns CDR1 MNHNS and CDR2 SASEGT. The trim removed 4 bases at V and 2 bases at J, leaving 6 bases unmatched. This CDR3 is built from 15 residues. CDR3 nucleotide sequence: TGTGCCAGCAGTGTTTTGGACAGGGGAGCCTACGAGCAGTACTTC. It translates to CASSVLDRGAYEQYF.

This clonotype was detected ten times or more. The chain joins TRBV20-1 to TRBJ2-7; TRBD1 is a possible D gene (5 bases). This CDR3 spans 13 amino acids. CDR1 is DFQATT and CDR2 is SNEGSKA in the germline V gene (reference sequence). V was clipped by 1 base and J by 3 bases, with 10 bases between them. The chain's CDR3 is CSARVKDSYEQYF. DNA of the CDR3: TGCAGTGCTAGAGTGAAAGACAGCTACGAGCAGTACTTC.